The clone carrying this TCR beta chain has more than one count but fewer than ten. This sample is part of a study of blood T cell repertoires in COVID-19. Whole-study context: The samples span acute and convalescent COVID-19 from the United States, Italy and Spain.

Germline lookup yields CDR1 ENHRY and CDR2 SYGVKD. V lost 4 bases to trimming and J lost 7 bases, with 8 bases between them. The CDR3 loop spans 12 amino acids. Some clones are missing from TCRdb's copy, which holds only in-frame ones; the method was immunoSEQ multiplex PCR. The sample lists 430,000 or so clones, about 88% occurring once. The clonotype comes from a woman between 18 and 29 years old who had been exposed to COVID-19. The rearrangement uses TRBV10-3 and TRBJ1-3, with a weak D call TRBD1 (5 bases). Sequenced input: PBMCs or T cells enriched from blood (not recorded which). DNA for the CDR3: TGTGCCATCAGTGGCGGGGGGAACACCATATATTTT. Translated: CAISGGGNTIYF.